This T cell receptor (beta chain) came from a study of PD-1 blockade in classical Hodgkin lymphoma. The repertoire was sequenced with immunoSEQ multiplex PCR; TCRdb's copy has only in-frame clones and lacks some. The table includes roughly 35,000 clones, around 90% detected once. Notes on the study in general: Newly diagnosed patients and complete responders had comparable diversity at baseline.

All patients experienced relapse after autologous stem cell transplantation, and brentuximab vedotin exposure was variable. For this clone: The antigen remains undetermined.

CDR3 length equals 11 residues. With 2 bases removed from V and 7 bases from J, the gap between germline ends came to 5 bases. In germline, CDR1 is WSHSY, CDR2 SAAADI. This TCR came from a human donor with classical Hodgkin lymphoma. This specimen was peripheral blood mononuclear cells (PBMCs), taken before the second cycle of nivolumab. This chain connects TRBV10-2 to TRBJ1-1; D is ambiguous. CDR3 DNA sequence: TGCGCCAGCAGTGAGGCTGGTGAAGCTTTCTTT. Protein sequence: CASSEAGEAFF.